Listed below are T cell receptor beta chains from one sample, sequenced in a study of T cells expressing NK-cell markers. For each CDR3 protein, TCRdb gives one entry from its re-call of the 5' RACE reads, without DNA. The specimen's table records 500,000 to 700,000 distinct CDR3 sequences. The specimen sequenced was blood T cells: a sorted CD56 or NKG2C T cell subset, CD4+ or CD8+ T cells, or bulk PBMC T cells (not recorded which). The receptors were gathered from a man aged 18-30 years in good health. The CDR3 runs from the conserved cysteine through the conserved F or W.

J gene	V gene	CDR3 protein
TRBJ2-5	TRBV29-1	CSVAPGTSGETQYF
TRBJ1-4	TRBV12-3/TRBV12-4	CASSFSGSHREKLFF
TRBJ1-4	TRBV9	CASSGQGEKLFF
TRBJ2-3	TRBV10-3	CAISGGQGAADTQYF
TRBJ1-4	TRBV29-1	CSVRSRDFEKLFF
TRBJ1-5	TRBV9	CASSVGDRADQPQHF
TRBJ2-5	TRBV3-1	CASSQDLVGGETQYF
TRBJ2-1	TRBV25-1	CASRDFRGQFF
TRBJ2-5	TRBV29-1	CSVGLLGDGTQYF
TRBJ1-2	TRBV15	CATSRESQGTGYTF
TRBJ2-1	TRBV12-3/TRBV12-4	CASSLSGTGANEQFF
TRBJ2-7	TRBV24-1	CATSDFQEFVYEQYF
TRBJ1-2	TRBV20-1	CSASYVSNRRTGSGYTF
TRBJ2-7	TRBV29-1	CSVAPGNFYEQYF
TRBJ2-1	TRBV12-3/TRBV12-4	CASSFGSGKNEQFF
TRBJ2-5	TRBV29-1	CSVPSGQGRPETQYF
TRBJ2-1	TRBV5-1	CASSSTPARSKGEQFF
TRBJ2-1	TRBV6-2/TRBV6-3	CASSRPGLAGGYNEQFF
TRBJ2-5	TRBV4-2	CASTTSFFTRWETQYF
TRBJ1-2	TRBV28	CASSILDSRGYTF
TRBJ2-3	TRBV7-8	CACSPRQGSSTDTQYF
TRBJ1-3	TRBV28	CASSLYRQGNTIYF
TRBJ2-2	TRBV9	CASSQTPGPTTGELFF
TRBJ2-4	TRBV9	CARLRIIHRGISENIQYF
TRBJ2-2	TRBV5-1	CASSLGDRRPGELFF
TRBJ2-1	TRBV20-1	CSAMFGRAGYNEQFF
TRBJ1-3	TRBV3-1	CASSHPGLSSGNTIYF
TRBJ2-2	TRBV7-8	CASSYGSPTGELFF
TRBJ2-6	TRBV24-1	CATSDPDVSGANVLTF
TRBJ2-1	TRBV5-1	CASNSAGAGYEQFF
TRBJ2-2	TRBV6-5	CASSYSTMYRGAGGELFF
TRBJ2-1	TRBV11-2	CASSSDWSYNEQFF
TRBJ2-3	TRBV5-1	CASSSGSGRGSDTQYF
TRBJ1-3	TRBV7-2	CATQGEAGNTIYF
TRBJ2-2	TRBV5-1	CASSPWGTPTNTGELFF
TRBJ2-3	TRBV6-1	CASSEVGTGADTQYF
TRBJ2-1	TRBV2	CASSELSGRGNEQFF
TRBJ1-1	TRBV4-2	CASSQDRGEKNTEAFF
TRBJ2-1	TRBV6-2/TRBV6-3	CASSSRWNEQFF
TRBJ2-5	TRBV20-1	CSARDWTSGNDETQYF
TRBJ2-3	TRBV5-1	CASRLRLAGVRDTQYF
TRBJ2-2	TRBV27	CASSFLTSGRDTGELFF
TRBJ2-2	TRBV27	CASSPGGPRGTGELFF
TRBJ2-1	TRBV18	CASSRLTLYNEQFF
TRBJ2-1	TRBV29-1	CSVGLQGVTNEQFF
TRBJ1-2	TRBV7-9	CASSRGRGGYTF